A selection of T cell receptor beta chains follows, all from one sample in a study of shared clonotypes between healthy human individuals. The method was immunoSEQ multiplex PCR; TCRdb's version includes in-frame clones alone and lacks a portion of them. This sample has about 600,000 clones; almost 97% occur once, and the top ten carry approximately 0.057%. Specimen: naive CD4+ T cells sorted from blood. The receptors derive from a woman younger than 45 in good health. Each CDR3 is given with its conserved first and last residue. The D gene is left open where the match is weak. The size entry is marked missing in some rows and otherwise reads once, few, many or a size class.

J,size,V,D,DNA,CDR3
TRBJ2-2,once,TRBV4-1,TRBD2,TGCGCCAGCAGCCATAGGACTAGCGGGAGGGACACCGGGGAGCTGTTTTTT,CASSHRTSGRDTGELFF
TRBJ1-1,NA,TRBV6-5,NA,TGTGCCAGCAGTTACTCGACAGCTAACACTGAAGCTTTCTTT,CASSYSTANTEAFF
TRBJ1-2,NA,TRBV5-4,NA,TGTGCCAGCAACGCGGGCCCCATAATTGGCTACACCTTC,CASNAGPIIGYTF
TRBJ2-5,NA,TRBV4-1,TRBD2,TGCGCCAGCAGCCCTTCGACTAGCGCAATTCAAGAGACCCAGTACTTC,CASSPSTSAIQETQYF
TRBJ2-3,NA,TRBV19,TRBD1,TGTGCCAGTAATTCGAACAGGGGCGGCACAGATACGCAGTATTTT,CASNSNRGGTDTQYF
TRBJ1-4,NA,TRBV18,NA,TGTGCCAGCTCACCACGCGGGGAGTCGGGTGCGAGTGCGGATGAAAAACTGTTTTTT,CASSPRGESGASADEKLFF
TRBJ1-5,NA,TRBV18,NA,TGTGCCAGCTCACCACCTGGGTCGGGCAATCAGCCCCAGCATTTT,CASSPPGSGNQPQHF
TRBJ2-7,NA,TRBV10-1,TRBD2,TGCGCCACCGGTCCCAGGGCGGGGGTTAACTACGAGCAGTACTTC,CATGPRAGVNYEQYF
TRBJ2-5,once,TRBV14,NA,TGTGCCAGCAGCCGCCGTCCTCAAGAGACCCAGTACTTC,CASSRRPQETQYF
TRBJ2-1,NA,TRBV5-4,NA,TGTGCCAGCAGCTTCCACTACTCCTACAATGAGCAGTTCTTC,CASSFHYSYNEQFF
TRBJ2-3,once,TRBV30,TRBD2,TGTGCCTGGAGTGGGTTACTAGCGGATACGCAGTATTTT,CAWSGLLADTQYF
TRBJ2-2,NA,TRBV14,NA,TGTGCCAGCAGCCAAGCTTCTAGGTTAAAAATGGGCGGGGAGCTGTTTTTT,CASSQASRLKMGGELFF
TRBJ2-4,NA,TRBV5-6,NA,TGTGCCAGCAGCCTAACCGGGGTAGCCAAAAACATTCAGTACTTC,CASSLTGVAKNIQYF
TRBJ1-1,NA,TRBV28,NA,TGTGCCAGCAGCTCTCTCCGGGGGGCGGGTTTAAACACTGAAGCTTTCTTT,CASSSLRGAGLNTEAFF
TRBJ2-2,NA,TRBV19,NA,TGTGCCAGTTCAGGGGCCCAACGGACCGGGGAGCTGTTTTTT,CASSGAQRTGELFF
TRBJ2-7,once,TRBV10-1,TRBD1,TGCGCCAGAGGGACAGGGGATTACTACGAGCAGTACTTC,CARGTGDYYEQYF
TRBJ1-2,once,TRBV28,NA,TGTGCCAGCAGTTTCCTGTGGGGCTACACCTTC,CASSFLWGYTF
TRBJ1-2,NA,TRBV18,TRBD1,TGTGCCAGCTCACCTGGACCAGGGGGGGACTATGGCTACACCTTC,CASSPGPGGDYGYTF
TRBJ1-1,NA,TRBV10-2,NA,TGCGCCAGCAGTGAGATCGGCAGGCCTGCCACTGAAGCTTTCTTT,CASSEIGRPATEAFF
TRBJ1-5,NA,TRBV11-3,TRBD1,TGTGCCAGCAGCTTAGTTGGAGACAGGGTTCAGCCCCAGCATTTT,CASSLVGDRVQPQHF
TRBJ1-4,once,TRBV27,NA,TGTGCCAGCAGTCGCCTCAGGGAAATGACTAATGAAAAACTGTTTTTT,CASSRLREMTNEKLFF
TRBJ2-5,NA,TRBV2,TRBD2,TGTGCCAGCAGGAAGAGCGGGACCCAAGAGACCCAGTACTTC,CASRKSGTQETQYF
TRBJ2-7,NA,TRBV6-5,NA,TGTGCCAGCAGTTACTCGGCAGCGAGCTCCTACGAGCAGTACTTC,CASSYSAASSYEQYF
TRBJ1-2,once,TRBV18,NA,TGTGCCAGCTCACCAGAACAGGGTTCAAACTATGGCTACACCTTC,CASSPEQGSNYGYTF
TRBJ1-1,once,TRBV28,NA,TGTGCCAGCATTTTCGTTGGGGGGTACACTGAAGCTTTCTTT,CASIFVGGYTEAFF
TRBJ1-6,NA,TRBV4-1,TRBD1,TGCGCCAGCAGCCGAGTGACAGGGGTCGAAGGGGGATCACCCCTCCACTTT,CASSRVTGVEGGSPLHF
TRBJ1-1,NA,TRBV28,NA,TGTGCCATAAAGGACATGAACACTGAAGCTTTCTTT,CAIKDMNTEAFF
TRBJ2-1,NA,TRBV4-1,TRBD2,TGCGCCAGCAGCCCACCTGTCGCGGGAGGTCGTTACAATGAGCAGTTCTTC,CASSPPVAGGRYNEQFF
TRBJ2-7,NA,TRBV4-2,NA,TGTGCCAGCAGCCTAAGGGACTTACTCTACGAGCAGTACTTC,CASSLRDLLYEQYF
TRBJ2-1,NA,TRBV5-1,NA,TGCGCCAGCAGTACAGGGCCCTCCTACAATGAGCAGTTCTTC,CASSTGPSYNEQFF
TRBJ2-7,NA,TRBV7-2,TRBD2,TGTGCCAGCAGCCCCCGTCCCGGGAGGGAATACGAGCAGTACTTC,CASSPRPGREYEQYF
TRBJ2-1,NA,TRBV7-9,NA,TGTGCCAGCAGCAGCATCATCCCGGGACTTAGTAATGAGCAGTTCTTC,CASSSIIPGLSNEQFF
TRBJ1-4,NA,TRBV2,NA,TGTGCCAGCAGTGTCTTACGGCAGGGGCGTGAAAAACTGTTTTTT,CASSVLRQGREKLFF
TRBJ1-6,NA,TRBV6-6,TRBD1,TGTGCCAGCAGTTACTCGACAGGGGGCGCGCGTTCACCCCTCCACTTT,CASSYSTGGARSPLHF
TRBJ1-2,NA,TRBV28,NA,TGTGCCAGCAGTCTACCCGGGACGTTCTACACCTTC,CASSLPGTFYTF
TRBJ2-2,NA,TRBV7-2,NA,TGTGCCAGCAGTGTCGGTACGGGGGTCGGGGAGCTGTTTTTT,CASSVGTGVGELFF
TRBJ2-3,NA,TRBV5-4,NA,TGTGCCAGCAGCTTGAACCGGGACTCAGTATACACAGATACGCAGTATTTT,CASSLNRDSVYTDTQYF
TRBJ2-1,once,TRBV10-3,TRBD2,TGTGCCATCAGTGACCCCCCTCCCGTCGGGACTAGCGGGAATTACAATGAGCAGTTCTTC,CAISDPPPVGTSGNYNEQFF
TRBJ2-1,NA,TRBV10-2,TRBD2,TGCGCCAGCAGGCGGGGCGGGAGCCCTTCCAATGAGCAGTTCTTC,CASRRGGSPSNEQFF
TRBJ1-1,once,TRBV19,NA,TGTGCCAGTAGAAACGGCGCGAACACTGAAGCTTTCTTT,CASRNGANTEAFF
TRBJ2-7,few,TRBV28,NA,TGTGCCAGCAGTTTGCAGCGGGAGCAGTACTTC,CASSLQREQYF
TRBJ1-1,NA,TRBV6-5,NA,TGTGCCAGCAGGATAAGATGGAACACTGAAGCTTTCTTT,CASRIRWNTEAFF
TRBJ2-7,NA,TRBV5-5,NA,TGTGCCAGCAGCTCCGCAGGTATCGGCGAGCAGTACTTC,CASSSAGIGEQYF
TRBJ2-5,NA,TRBV30,NA,TGTGCCTGGGGACTGCAAGAGACCCAGTACTTC,CAWGLQETQYF
TRBJ2-2,NA,TRBV28,NA,TGTGCCATCCCGGACAGGAACACCGGGGAGCTGTTTTTT,CAIPDRNTGELFF
TRBJ1-1,NA,TRBV10-3,TRBD1,TGTGCCATCAGTGAGGGGGACAGGAACACTGAAGCTTTCTTT,CAISEGDRNTEAFF
TRBJ2-5,NA,TRBV5-1,NA,TGCGCCAGCAGCTTGGAAGGAGAGACCCAGTACTTC,CASSLEGETQYF